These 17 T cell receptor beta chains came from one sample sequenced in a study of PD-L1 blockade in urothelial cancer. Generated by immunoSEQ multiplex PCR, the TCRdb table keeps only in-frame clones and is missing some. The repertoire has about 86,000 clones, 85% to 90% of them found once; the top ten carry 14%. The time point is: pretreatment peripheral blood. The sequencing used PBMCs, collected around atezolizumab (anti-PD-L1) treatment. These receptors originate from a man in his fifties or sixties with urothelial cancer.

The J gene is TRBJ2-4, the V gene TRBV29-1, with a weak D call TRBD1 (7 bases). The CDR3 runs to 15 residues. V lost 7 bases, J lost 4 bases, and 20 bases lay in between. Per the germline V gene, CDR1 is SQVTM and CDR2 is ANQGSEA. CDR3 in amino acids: CSGSGGEGGKNIQYF. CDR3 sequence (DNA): TGCAGCGGTTCAGGGGGAGAGGGGGGTAAAAACATTCAGTACTTC.

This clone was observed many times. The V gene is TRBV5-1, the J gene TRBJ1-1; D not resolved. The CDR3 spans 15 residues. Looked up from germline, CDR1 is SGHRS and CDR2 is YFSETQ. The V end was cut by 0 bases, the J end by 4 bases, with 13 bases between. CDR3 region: CASSLGPVEGTEAFF. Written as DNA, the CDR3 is TGCGCCAGCAGCTTGGGCCCGGTGGAGGGCACTGAAGCTTTCTTT.

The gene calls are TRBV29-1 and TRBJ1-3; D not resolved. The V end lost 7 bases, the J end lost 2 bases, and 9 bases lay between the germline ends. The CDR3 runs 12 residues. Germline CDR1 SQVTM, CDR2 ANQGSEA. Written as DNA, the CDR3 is TGCAGCGCCCGGAGGGCTGGAAACACCATATATTTT. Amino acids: CSARRAGNTIYF.

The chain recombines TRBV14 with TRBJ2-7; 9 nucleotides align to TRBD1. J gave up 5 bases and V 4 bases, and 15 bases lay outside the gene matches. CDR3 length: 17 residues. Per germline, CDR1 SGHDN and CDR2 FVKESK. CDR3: CASSRGTGSAWAHEQYF. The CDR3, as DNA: TGTGCCAGCAGCCGAGGGACAGGGTCTGCTTGGGCCCACGAGCAGTACTTC.

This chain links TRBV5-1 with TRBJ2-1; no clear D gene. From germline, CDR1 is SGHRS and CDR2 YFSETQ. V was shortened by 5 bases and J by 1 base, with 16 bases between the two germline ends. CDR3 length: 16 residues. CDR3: CASSVVLALSYNEQFF. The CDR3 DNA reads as TGCGCCAGCAGTGTGGTTTTAGCTTTATCCTACAATGAGCAGTTCTTC. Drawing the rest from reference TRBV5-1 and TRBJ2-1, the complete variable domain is KAGVTQTPRYLIKTRGQQVTLSCSPISGHRSVSWYQQTPGQGLQFLFEYFSETQRNKGNFPGRFSGRQFSNSRSEMNVSTLELGDSALYLCASSVVLALSYNEQFFGPGTRLTVL.

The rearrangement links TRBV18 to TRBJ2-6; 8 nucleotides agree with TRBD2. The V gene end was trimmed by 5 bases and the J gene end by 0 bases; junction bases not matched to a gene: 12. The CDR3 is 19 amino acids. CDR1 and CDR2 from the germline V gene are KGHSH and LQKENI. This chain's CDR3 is CASSTVRGGHYSGANVLTF. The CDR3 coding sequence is TGTGCCAGCTCAACGGTCCGGGGGGGGCACTACTCTGGGGCCAACGTCCTGACTTTC.

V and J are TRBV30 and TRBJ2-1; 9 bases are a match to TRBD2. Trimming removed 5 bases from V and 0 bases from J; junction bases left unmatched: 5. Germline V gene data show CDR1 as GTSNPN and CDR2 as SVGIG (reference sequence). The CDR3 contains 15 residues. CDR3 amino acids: CAWVSGRSSYNEQFF. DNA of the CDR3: TGTGCCTGGGTGAGCGGGAGGAGCTCCTACAATGAGCAGTTCTTC.

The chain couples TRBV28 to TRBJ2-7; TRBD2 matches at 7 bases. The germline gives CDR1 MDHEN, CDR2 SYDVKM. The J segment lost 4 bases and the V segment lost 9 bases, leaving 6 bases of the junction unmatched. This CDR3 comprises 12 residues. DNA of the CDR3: TGTGCCAGTTTGGGAGGGCGGTACGAGCAGTACTTC. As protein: CASLGGRYEQYF.

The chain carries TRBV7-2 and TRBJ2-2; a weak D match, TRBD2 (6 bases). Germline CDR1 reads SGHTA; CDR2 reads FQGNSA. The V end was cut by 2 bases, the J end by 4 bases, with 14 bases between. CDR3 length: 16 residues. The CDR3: CASSLWASELTGELFF. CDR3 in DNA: TGTGCCAGCAGCTTATGGGCTAGCGAGCTCACCGGGGAGCTGTTTTTT.

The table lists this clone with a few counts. CDR3 bases: TGCAGCGTGGCCCAGGGGGGGAACACTGAAGCTTTCTTT. This translates into CSVAQGGNTEAFF. This chain connects TRBV29-1 to TRBJ1-1; 7 bases match TRBD1. Germline V lookup: CDR1 SQVTM, CDR2 ANQGSEA. The junction had 5 bases not matched to a gene; V was cut back by 6 bases and J by 1 base. CDR3 length: 13 amino acids.

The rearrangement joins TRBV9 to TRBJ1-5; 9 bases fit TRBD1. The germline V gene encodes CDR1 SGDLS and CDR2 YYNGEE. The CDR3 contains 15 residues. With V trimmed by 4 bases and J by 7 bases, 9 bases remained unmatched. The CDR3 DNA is TGTGCCAGCAGCCTCACGGACAGGGGAGAACAGCCCCAGCATTTT. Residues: CASSLTDRGEQPQHF.

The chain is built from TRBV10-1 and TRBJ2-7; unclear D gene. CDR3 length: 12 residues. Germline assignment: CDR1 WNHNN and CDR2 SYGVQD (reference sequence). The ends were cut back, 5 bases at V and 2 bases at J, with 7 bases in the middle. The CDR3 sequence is CASSNSPYEQYF. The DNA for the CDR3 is TGCGCCAGCAGTAACAGCCCCTACGAGCAGTACTTC.

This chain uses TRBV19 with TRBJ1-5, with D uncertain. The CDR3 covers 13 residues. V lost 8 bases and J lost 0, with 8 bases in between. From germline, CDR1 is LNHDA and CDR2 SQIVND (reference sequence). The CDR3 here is CASRRGSNQPQHF. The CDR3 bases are TGTGCCAGTCGGCGGGGTAGCAATCAGCCCCAGCATTTT.

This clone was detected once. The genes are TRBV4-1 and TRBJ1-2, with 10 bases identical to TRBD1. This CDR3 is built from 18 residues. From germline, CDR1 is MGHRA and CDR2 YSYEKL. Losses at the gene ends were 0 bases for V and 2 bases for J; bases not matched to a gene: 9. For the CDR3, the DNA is TGCGCCAGCAGCCAAGAAAAGGGACAGGGGAGGCCGAACTATGGCTACACCTTC. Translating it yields CASSQEKGQGRPNYGYTF.

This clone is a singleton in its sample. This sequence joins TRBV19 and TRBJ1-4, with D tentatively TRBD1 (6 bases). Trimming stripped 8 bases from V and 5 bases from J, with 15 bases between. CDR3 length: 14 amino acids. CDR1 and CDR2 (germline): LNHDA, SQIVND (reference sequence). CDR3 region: CASGRGEWNEKLFF. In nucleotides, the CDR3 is TGTGCCAGTGGCAGGGGTGAGTGGAATGAAAAACTGTTTTTT.

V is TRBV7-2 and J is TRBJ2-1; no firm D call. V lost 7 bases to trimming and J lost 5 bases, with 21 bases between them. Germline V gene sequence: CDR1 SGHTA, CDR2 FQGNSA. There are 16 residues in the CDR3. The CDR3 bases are TGTGCCAGCACTCCAAGGCGTCACGAGCGCGACAATGAGCAGTTCTTC. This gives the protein CASTPRRHERDNEQFF.

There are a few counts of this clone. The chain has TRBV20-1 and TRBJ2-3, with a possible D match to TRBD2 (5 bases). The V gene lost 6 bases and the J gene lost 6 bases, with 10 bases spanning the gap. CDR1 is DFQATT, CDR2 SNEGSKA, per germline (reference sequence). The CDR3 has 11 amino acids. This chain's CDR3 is CSALGEDTQYF. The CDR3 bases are TGCAGTGCCCTCGGGGAGGATACGCAGTATTTT.